This T cell receptor beta chain is drawn from a study of CD8 T cells in Susac syndrome. Random hexamers were used to reverse transcribe roughly 0.45 to 1 ug of RNA. It was immunoSEQ multiplex PCR that amplified TCR beta CDR3 across 54 Vbeta and 13 Jbeta. MiXCR was run by TCRdb on the immunoSEQ multiplex PCR reads, yielding one entry per CDR3 protein. The sample shows under 150,000 distinct CDR3 sequences, roughly 76% of them seen only once. V lost 6 bases, J lost 0 bases, and 11 bases lay in between. Germline-derived CDR1 and CDR2 are MNHNS and SASEGT. CDR3 length: 14 residues. The sequence derives from a human donor with multiple sclerosis. The sample was CD8+ T cells from PBMCs. This chain joins TRBV6-1 and TRBJ1-1, with D unresolved. The CDR3: CASSDRTVNTEAFF. The CDR3 nucleotides read TGTGCCAGCAGCGACCGGACGGTGAACACTGAAGCTTTCTTT.